The clone carrying this T cell receptor beta chain occurred once. This sample stems from a study of blood T cell repertoires in COVID-19. About the study: Samples of COVID-19 (acute and convalescent) were obtained from the United States, Italy and Spain. The analysed material was cDNA or gDNA that came from T cells, B-cell-depleted T cells, or PBMCs.

V was shortened by 4 bases and J by 1 base, with 8 bases between the two germline ends. The CDR3 spans 13 residues. Germline values: CDR1 SGHVS, CDR2 FNYEAQ. Repertoires were generated with immunoSEQ multiplex PCR, while TCRdb's copy carries only in-frame clones and drops some. There are 62,000 or so clones in the sample; over 75% occur only once, and over 4% lies in the top ten. Sequenced material: peripheral blood. This chain uses TRBV7-6 with TRBJ2-7, with D possibly being TRBD1 (6 bases). This TCR was recovered from a human donor in a cohort sampled during active COVID-19. The DNA for the CDR3 is TGTGCCAGCAGCTGGGGGCAATCCTACGAGCAGTACTTC. This codes for CASSWGQSYEQYF.